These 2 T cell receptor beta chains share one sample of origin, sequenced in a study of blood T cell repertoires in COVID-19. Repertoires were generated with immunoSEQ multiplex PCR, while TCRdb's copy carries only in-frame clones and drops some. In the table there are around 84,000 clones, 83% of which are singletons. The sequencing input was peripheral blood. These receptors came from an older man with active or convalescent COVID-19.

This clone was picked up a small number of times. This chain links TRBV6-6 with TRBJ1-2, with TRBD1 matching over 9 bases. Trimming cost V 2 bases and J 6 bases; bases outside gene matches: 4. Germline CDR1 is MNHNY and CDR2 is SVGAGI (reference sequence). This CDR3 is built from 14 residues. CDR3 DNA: TGTGCCAGCAGTTACCCCGACAGGGGGAATGGCTACACCTTC. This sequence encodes CASSYPDRGNGYTF.

The CDR3 is CARSLERGWGNQPQHF. CDR3 nucleotides: TGTGCCAGAAGCTTGGAAAGGGGTTGGGGCAATCAGCCCCAGCATTTT. V is TRBV5-3 and J is TRBJ1-5; the D gene is possibly TRBD1 (5 bases). TRBV5-3 is flagged as an ORF with uncertain function. This CDR3 is 16 amino acids long. The germline V and J ends were trimmed by 0 bases and 2 bases, with 12 bases remaining between them.